The TCR beta chain under discussion was sequenced for a study of vaccination and CD4 T cells after COVID-19. Documented treatment: approximately nine-day PBMC culture with coronavirus spike peptide pools or control peptides (ViraFEST assay). At the Johns Hopkins FTIC core, DNA taken from cultured CD4+ T cells was sequenced by way of the Oncomine TCR Beta short-read assay. TCRdb analysed the PCR reads with MiXCR anew, one entry per CDR3 protein. Of about 15,000 distinct CDR3 sequences listed, less than 55% are singletons. This clonotype has a handful of counts. Its antigen is unidentified. The CDR3 runs to 16 residues. In germline, CDR1 is SEHNR, CDR2 FQNEAQ (reference sequence). The junction had 5 bases not matched to a gene; V was cut back by 4 bases and J by 2 bases.

Sequenced sample: CD4+ T cells from blood, cultured in vitro. This sequence was found in a human donor who had recovered from COVID-19. This chain links TRBV7-9 with TRBJ2-2, with 9 bases fitting TRBD2. CDR3 coding DNA: TGTGCCAGCAGCTCGCCGGGACTAGCCAACACCGGGGAGCTGTTTTTT. Protein: CASSSPGLANTGELFF.